This TCR beta chain was identified in a study of cytotoxic CD8 clonotypes in ibrutinib-treated CLL. General study results and limits: Clonality rose at ibrutinib response and fell back toward baseline at progression.

Libraries were prepared by immunoSEQ multiplex PCR; TCRdb keeps only in-frame clonotypes and omits some of them. This table holds roughly 190,000 clones, 72% found once. Worth noting for this clone: The antigen is unknown.

The origin of this receptor is a human donor with chronic lymphocytic leukemia. The sample in question was PBMCs, obtained after 24 months of ibrutinib treatment.

CDR3 sequence reads: CASSKGQPKTYGYTF. The CDR3 region has the DNA TGTGCCAGCAGCAAGGGACAACCGAAAACCTATGGCTACACCTTC. V usage is TRBV6-5 and J usage is TRBJ1-2; TRBD1 is a possible D gene (6 bases). The germline gives CDR1 MNHEY, CDR2 SVGAGI. V was shortened by 6 bases and J by 4 bases, with 18 bases between the two germline ends. This CDR3 contains 15 residues.